This paragraph reports one T cell receptor beta chain. This entry is derived from a study of blood T cell repertoires in COVID-19. Original methodology: Reference gene primer amplification yielded estimated nucleated cell counts. Produced via immunoSEQ multiplex PCR; TCRdb's table is partial and in-frame only. V and J calls and clone size are those listed in that table; D and trimming were worked out from the DNA. Among roughly 240,000 clones listed, 80% to 90% were seen once. Germline V lookup: CDR1 SNHLY, CDR2 FYNNEI. The V end was cut by 8 bases, the J end by 3 bases, with 11 bases between. The CDR3 runs to 13 residues.

This sequence joins TRBV2 and TRBJ2-4; no clear D gene. The receptor was isolated from a man in his fifties who had been exposed to COVID-19. The sample was PBMCs or T cells enriched from blood (not recorded which). The CDR3 loop reads CASAGDGKNIQYF. The DNA for the CDR3 is TGTGCCAGCGCAGGCGATGGCAAAAACATTCAGTACTTC.